The 14 T cell receptor beta chains below come from one sample, sequenced in a study of blood T cell repertoires in COVID-19. Assay: immunoSEQ multiplex PCR; the TCRdb copy retains only in-frame clones and omits some. The sample holds hundreds of thousands of clones, 80% to 90% seen once. The specimen sequenced was peripheral blood. Source of these receptors: a man in his forties with acute or convalescent COVID-19.

CDR3 residues: CASLGAGTYEQYF. The CDR3 nucleotides are TGTGCCAGCCTTGGGGCAGGGACCTACGAGCAGTACTTC. V and J are TRBV28 and TRBJ2-7, with D possibly matching TRBD1 (5 bases). CDR3 length equals 13 residues. Germline V gives CDR1 MDHEN, CDR2 SYDVKM. V lost 8 bases and J 2 bases, leaving 13 bases between the germline ends.

V is TRBV14 and J is TRBJ1-1; 10 bases align to TRBD1. Germline-derived CDR1 and CDR2 are SGHDN and FVKESK. This CDR3 region has 17 residues. Unmatched junction bases numbered 12, after V lost 3 bases and J lost 5 bases. The DNA of the CDR3 is TGTGCCAGCAGCCACCGGACAGGGGGAAGGGGAAGAACTGAAGCTTTCTTT. Its protein product is CASSHRTGGRGRTEAFF.

The CDR3 DNA follows: TGTGCCAGCAGCCAAGTTGTAGGAGGGGTCCTAAATCAAGAGACCCAGTACTTC. This codes for CASSQVVGGVLNQETQYF. This sequence joins TRBV14 and TRBJ2-5; D possibly corresponds to TRBD2 (6 bases). The V end was cut by 1 base, the J end by 2 bases, with 20 bases between. CDR1 SGHDN and CDR2 FVKESK come from the germline V gene. The CDR3 contains 18 residues.

A single count supports this clone. This sequence joins TRBV11-2 and TRBJ1-2; 9 bases align to TRBD1. CDR1 SGHAT and CDR2 FQNNGV come from the germline V gene. Germline trimming cut 1 base from V and 8 bases from J; bases unmatched to any gene: 11. The CDR3 is 16 residues long. CDR3 in DNA: TGTGCCAGCAGCTTAGCCCTCGGGCCCGGGACAGGGGGCTACACCTTC. Residues: CASSLALGPGTGGYTF.

Here the CDR3 DNA reads TGCAGTGTACCGGGGTTTGGTACGCAGTATTTT. It yields the protein CSVPGFGTQYF. The chain recombines TRBV20-1 with TRBJ2-3; maybe TRBD2 (5 bases). V lost 7 bases, J lost 8 bases, and 13 bases lay in between. CDR1 and CDR2 (germline): DFQATT, SNEGSKA (reference sequence). CDR3 length: 11 residues.

The chain uses TRBV14 and TRBJ1-1; D gene ambiguous. The CDR3 has 13 residues. Germline V gives CDR1 SGHDN, CDR2 FVKESK. V was pared by 8 bases and J by 6 bases, with 16 bases between. CDR3 residues: CASGSFSGAEAFF. For the CDR3, the DNA is TGTGCCAGCGGAAGCTTCTCCGGGGCTGAAGCTTTCTTT.

V gene TRBV18 combines with J gene TRBJ1-1; D gene unclear. The CDR3 totals 14 residues. Germline CDR1 reads KGHSH; CDR2 reads LQKENI. The V gene lost 5 bases and the J gene lost 5 bases, with 15 bases spanning the gap. The CDR3 reads CASSNNLDTTEAFF. The CDR3 DNA sequence: TGTGCCAGCTCAAATAACCTTGACACTACTGAAGCTTTCTTT.

This chain uses TRBV3-1 (or the pseudogene TRBV3-2) with TRBJ1-3; maybe TRBD1 (6 bases). Germline CDR1 and CDR2: LGHDT and YNNKEL (reference sequence). V shed 1 base and J shed 0 bases, with 10 bases lying between them. This CDR3 is 16 amino acids long. Here the CDR3 reads CASSQVPGVSGNTIYF. CDR3 coding DNA: TGTGCCAGCAGCCAAGTTCCAGGGGTCTCTGGAAACACCATATATTTT.

The V gene is TRBV5-5, the J gene TRBJ1-5; a possible D gene is TRBD1 (5 bases). The CDR3 has 13 residues. The V end lost 4 bases, the J end lost 5 bases, and 10 bases lay between the germline ends. Germline values: CDR1 SGHKS, CDR2 YYEKEE (reference sequence). CDR3 DNA: TGTGCCAGCAGCGTTCAGGGTTATCAGCCCCAGCATTTT. This encodes CASSVQGYQPQHF. The full variable domain, rest sourced from reference TRBV5-5 and TRBJ1-5, is DAGVTQSPTHLIKTRGQQVTLRCSPISGHKSVSWYQQVLGQGPQFIFQYYEKEERGRGNFPDRFSARQFPNYSSELNVNALLLGDSALYLCASSVQGYQPQHFGDGTRLSIL.

This chain connects TRBV5-1 to TRBJ1-4; 9 nucleotides align to TRBD1. Germline CDR1 reads SGHRS; CDR2 reads YFSETQ. After removal of 4 bases from V and 6 bases from J, the junction contained 10 bases not matched to a gene. The CDR3 length is 16 residues. This CDR3 is CASSVTGGSVDEKLFF. The CDR3 DNA is TGCGCCAGCAGCGTTACAGGGGGCAGTGTTGATGAAAAACTGTTTTTT.

The rearrangement links TRBV7-9 to TRBJ1-3; no firm D call. CDR3 size: 15 residues. Deletions cut 0 bases from V and 0 bases from J, with 6 bases between. Germline values: CDR1 SEHNR, CDR2 FQNEAQ (reference sequence). The CDR3 sequence is CASSLAPNSGNTIYF. The CDR3 DNA is TGTGCCAGCAGCTTAGCCCCCAACTCTGGAAACACCATATATTTT.

This chain joins TRBV19 and TRBJ2-5; tentatively, D is TRBD2 (7 bases). The CDR3 is 13 amino acids. The V end lost 5 bases, the J end lost 4 bases, and 11 bases lay between the germline ends. From germline, CDR1 is LNHDA and CDR2 SQIVND (reference sequence). As DNA, the CDR3 is TGTGCCAGTAGTCAAGGGGGGGGAGAGACCCAGTACTTC. It codes for CASSQGGGETQYF.

The V and J genes are TRBV27 and TRBJ1-1; possibly TRBD1 for D (5 bases). The CDR3 extends over 13 amino acids. Trimming shortened V by 6 bases and J by 3 bases, and 11 bases separated the two germline ends. The germline V gene has CDR1 MNHEY and CDR2 SMNVEV (reference sequence). CDR3 loop: CASRGGRYTEAFF. The CDR3 nucleotides read TGTGCCAGCAGGGGGGGGAGGTACACTGAAGCTTTCTTT.

The chain recombines TRBV3-1 (or the pseudogene TRBV3-2) with TRBJ1-3; D unclear. Germline V gene lookup returns CDR1 LGHDT and CDR2 YNNKEL (reference sequence). The CDR3 spans 13 residues. Trimming removed 4 bases from V and 0 bases from J, with 4 bases in between. CDR3 nucleotides: TGTGCCAGCAGCCCCTACTCTGGAAACACCATATATTTT. It codes for CASSPYSGNTIYF.